This TCR beta chain is drawn from a study of a mutant IDH1 vaccine in newly diagnosed glioma. On the study more broadly: Most patients had radiochemotherapy with temozolomide before enrollment; others had one alone. Study-wide findings and caveats: A vaccine-induced immune response developed in roughly 93% of the patients. It seemed that pseudoprogression was not linked to changes in the top peripheral T cell clonotypes.

This table comes from immunoSEQ multiplex PCR, and its TCRdb copy is limited to in-frame clones, with some not included. Among around 92,000 clones, 85% to 90% were seen once, and the ten largest hold 0.5% to 0.6%. This CDR3 region has 13 residues. Germline loops: CDR1 SNHLY, CDR2 FYNNEI. Trimming removed 7 bases from V and 0 bases from J, with 9 bases in between. This clone was observed a handful of times. Its antigen is currently unknown. Time point here: baseline, week 1 (first vaccination visit). Treatment denoted: pre-vaccination baseline after standard-of-care therapy. Here the sequenced sample was PBMCs, taken from a glioma patient treated with radiotherapy, temozolomide or both. The chain joins TRBV2 to TRBJ1-1; a weak D match, TRBD1 (5 bases). The origin of this receptor is a woman aged 45-59 years with glioma. The CDR3: CASIRDVNTEAFF. DNA for the CDR3: TGTGCCAGCATTCGGGACGTGAACACTGAAGCTTTCTTT.